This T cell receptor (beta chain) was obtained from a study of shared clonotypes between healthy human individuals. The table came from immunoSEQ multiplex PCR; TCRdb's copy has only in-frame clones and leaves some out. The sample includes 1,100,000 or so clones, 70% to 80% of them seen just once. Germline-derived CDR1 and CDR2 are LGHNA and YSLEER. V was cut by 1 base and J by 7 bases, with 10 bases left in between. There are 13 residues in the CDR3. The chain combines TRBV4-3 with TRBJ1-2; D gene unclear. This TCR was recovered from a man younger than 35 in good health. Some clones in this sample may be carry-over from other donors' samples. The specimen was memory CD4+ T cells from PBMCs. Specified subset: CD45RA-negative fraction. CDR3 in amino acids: CASSQGIAVGYTF. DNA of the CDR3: TGCGCCAGCAGCCAAGGGATAGCGGTTGGCTACACCTTC.